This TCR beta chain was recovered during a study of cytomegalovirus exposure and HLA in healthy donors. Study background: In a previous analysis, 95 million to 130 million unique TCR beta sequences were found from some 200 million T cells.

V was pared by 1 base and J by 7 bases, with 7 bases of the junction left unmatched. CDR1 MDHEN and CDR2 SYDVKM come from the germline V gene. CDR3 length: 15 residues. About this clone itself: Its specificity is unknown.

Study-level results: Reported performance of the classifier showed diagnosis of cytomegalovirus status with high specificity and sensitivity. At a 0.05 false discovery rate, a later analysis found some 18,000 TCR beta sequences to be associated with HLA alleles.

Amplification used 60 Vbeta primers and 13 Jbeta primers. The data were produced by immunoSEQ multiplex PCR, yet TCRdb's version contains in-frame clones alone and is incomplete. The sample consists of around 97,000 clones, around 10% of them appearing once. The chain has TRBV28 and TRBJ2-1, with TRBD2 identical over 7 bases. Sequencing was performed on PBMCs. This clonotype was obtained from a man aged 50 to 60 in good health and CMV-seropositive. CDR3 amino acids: CASSLSAGAGNEQFF. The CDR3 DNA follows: TGTGCCAGCAGTTTATCGGCGGGAGCAGGAAATGAGCAGTTCTTC.